The present T cell receptor beta chain was sequenced within a study of OX40 agonist ivuxolimab in advanced cancers. The CDR3 extends over 14 amino acids. V lost 2 bases and J lost 1, with 8 bases in between. Germline V CDR1 and CDR2: SEHNR, FQNEAQ (reference sequence). Sequenced by immunoSEQ multiplex PCR; TCRdb stores in-frame clones only, minus some. The table has around 41,000 clones, approximately 90% seen once; the top ten hold 4.5% to 6%. This receptor was identified in an adult with an advanced solid tumor such as melanoma, head and neck, liver or kidney cancer. Specimen: CD4+ or CD8+ T cells sorted from blood, collected in a trial of the OX40 agonist ivuxolimab. This rearrangement joins TRBV7-9 to TRBJ1-1; a possible D gene is TRBD1 (6 bases). CDR3 coding DNA: TGTGCCAGCAGCTTACAGGGGACGAACACTGAAGCTTTCTTT. It is translated as CASSLQGTNTEAFF. Looking up the rest from reference TRBV7-9 and TRBJ1-1 gives the full variable domain: DTGVSQNPRHKITKRGQNVTFRCDPISEHNRLYWYRQTLGQGPEFLTYFQNEAQLEKSRLLSDRFSAERPKGSFSTLEIQRTEQGDSAMYLCASSLQGTNTEAFFGQGTRLTVV.